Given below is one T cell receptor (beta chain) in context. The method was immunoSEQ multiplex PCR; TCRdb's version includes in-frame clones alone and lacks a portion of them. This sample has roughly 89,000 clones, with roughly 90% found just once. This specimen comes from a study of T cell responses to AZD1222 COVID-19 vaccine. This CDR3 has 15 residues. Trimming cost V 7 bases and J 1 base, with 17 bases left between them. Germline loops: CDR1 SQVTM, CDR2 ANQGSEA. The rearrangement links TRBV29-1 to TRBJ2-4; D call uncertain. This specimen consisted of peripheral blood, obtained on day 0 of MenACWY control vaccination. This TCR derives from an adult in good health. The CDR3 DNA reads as TGCAGCGCCTCTGTCCCGTCCCTGGCCAAAAACATTCAGTACTTC. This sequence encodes CSASVPSLAKNIQYF.